This entry lists 7 T cell receptor beta chains sequenced from one sample in a study of brain T cells in children with intractable seizures. Sequencing was performed with immunoSEQ multiplex PCR; in TCRdb, only in-frame clones are kept and a portion is missing. This sample has around 38,000 clones, with about nine tenths found just once. The source was peripheral blood, collected at surgery. Receptors originate from a girl aged 2-10 years with tuberous sclerosis and intractable seizures.

The V gene is TRBV3-1 (or the pseudogene TRBV3-2), the J gene TRBJ2-7, with a tentative D call TRBD1 (5 bases). Trimming shortened V by 5 bases and J by 0 bases, and 14 bases separated the two germline ends. Germline CDR1 LGHDT, CDR2 YNNKEL (reference sequence). There are 15 residues in the CDR3. The CDR3 sequence: CASSFQGESSYEQYF. The CDR3 nucleotides read TGTGCCAGCAGCTTTCAGGGTGAAAGCTCCTACGAGCAGTACTTC.

V usage is TRBV3-1 (or the pseudogene TRBV3-2) and J usage is TRBJ2-7; 7 nucleotides align to TRBD2. Germline lookup yields CDR1 LGHDT and CDR2 YNNKEL (reference sequence). Trimming at V came to 1 base and at J to 0 bases, leaving 3 bases not matched to a gene. The CDR3 runs to 15 residues. The CDR3 coding sequence is TGTGCCAGCAGCCAAGCAGCGGGGAGCTCCTACGAGCAGTACGTC. Its translation: CASSQAAGSSYEQYV.

The V and J genes are TRBV28 and TRBJ2-7; 7 nucleotides agree with TRBD2. The CDR3 has 11 residues. V shed 8 bases, J shed 5 bases, and the junction held 3 bases outside the gene matches. The germline CDR1 and CDR2 sequences are MDHEN and SYDVKM. CDR3 nucleotide sequence: TGTGCCAGCGGGAGGGCGGACGAGCAGTACTTC. Its translation: CASGRADEQYF.

The chain joins TRBV7-2 to TRBJ1-2; possible D gene TRBD1, 5 bases. Germline assignment: CDR1 SGHTA and CDR2 FQGNSA. Trimming cost V 5 bases and J 4 bases, with 14 bases left between them. This CDR3 spans 14 amino acids. As DNA, the CDR3 is TGTGCCAGCAGCGCTATGGGACCGATCTATGGCTACACCTTC. Amino acids: CASSAMGPIYGYTF. Supplemented by reference TRBV7-2 and TRBJ1-2, the full variable domain reads GAGVSQSPSNKVTEKGKDVELRCDPISGHTALYWYRQSLGQGLEFLIYFQGNSAPDKSGLPSDRFSAERTGGSVSTLTIQRTQQEDSAVYLCASSAMGPIYGYTFGSGTRLTVV.

The sample holds one count of this clone. The V call is TRBV29-1, the J call TRBJ2-7; D assignment may be TRBD1 or TRBD2 (5 bases each). CDR3 length: 14 residues. Trimming removed 7 bases at V and 2 bases at J, with 18 bases between. CDR1 SQVTM and CDR2 ANQGSEA come from the germline V gene. CDR3 sequence: CSAEVPGPAYEQYV. In DNA form, the CDR3 reads TGCAGCGCCGAGGTCCCGGGACCAGCCTACGAGCAGTACGTC.

This chain connects TRBV7-2 to TRBJ2-2; 9 bases map to TRBD1. CDR3 size: 19 residues. Per germline, CDR1 SGHTA and CDR2 FQGNSA. Losses at the gene ends were 1 base for V and 3 bases for J; bases not matched to a gene: 12. In DNA form, the CDR3 reads TGTGCCAGCAGCTTAGAGTTAGGGACAGGGATGAGAGACACCGGGGAGCTGTTTTTT. Its protein product is CASSLELGTGMRDTGELFF.

The chain is built from TRBV18 and TRBJ1-2; D call uncertain. The CDR3 extends over 12 amino acids. With 2 bases removed from V and 8 bases from J, the gap between germline ends came to 9 bases. Germline V gene sequence: CDR1 KGHSH, CDR2 LQKENI. CDR3 DNA sequence: TGTGCCAGCTCACCAACCGGGGAAGGCTACACCTTC. The encoded protein is CASSPTGEGYTF.